A selection of T cell receptor beta chains follows, all from one sample in a study of cytomegalovirus exposure and HLA in healthy donors. Sequenced by immunoSEQ multiplex PCR; TCRdb stores in-frame clones only, minus some. This sample has around 90,000 clones, with approximately 60% found just once. The sequencing sample was made of PBMCs. The receptors here all came from a woman aged 30 to 39 in good health and CMV-seropositive. CDR3s include the opening cysteine and the closing phenylalanine or tryptophan. D genes are given only for firm matches. The size field is filled for only some rows; it gives once, few, many or a size class.

d_gene	v_gene	j_gene	abundance	CDR3aa	CDR3nt
TRBD1	TRBV6-6	TRBJ1-1	.	CASRPGQGAGEAFF	TGTGCCAGCAGACCGGGACAGGGGGCCGGTGAAGCTTTCTTT
TRBD2	TRBV5-1	TRBJ2-1	few	CASSLGTSGGANEQFF	TGCGCCAGCAGCTTGGGGACTAGCGGGGGGGCTAATGAGCAGTTCTTC
.	TRBV2	TRBJ1-2	.	CASRRSGVTVYGYTF	TGTGCCAGCAGGAGGTCGGGGGTGACGGTCTATGGCTACACCTTC
.	TRBV7-9	TRBJ1-1	few	CASSYEQNTEAFF	TGTGCCAGCAGCTACGAACAGAACACTGAAGCTTTCTTT
.	TRBV10-3	TRBJ2-7	.	CAISETDYEQYF	TGTGCCATCAGTGAGACAGACTACGAGCAGTACTTC
.	TRBV28	TRBJ1-3	few	CASNSRQLYSGNTIYF	TGTGCCAGCAACTCACGACAGCTTTACTCTGGAAACACCATATATTTT
.	TRBV10-3	TRBJ1-3	once	CAISGTHGNTIYF	TGTGCCATCAGTGGGACACATGGAAACACCATATATTTT
.	TRBV4-1	TRBJ2-2	.	CASSQAPGTTGTGELFF	TGCGCCAGCAGCCAAGCTCCAGGAACAACAGGGACCGGGGAGCTGTTTTTT
TRBD2	TRBV5-4	TRBJ2-7	.	CASSLGTSAHEQYF	TGTGCCAGCAGCTTAGGGACTAGTGCTCACGAGCAGTACTTC
TRBD1	TRBV6-5	TRBJ2-1	.	CASSYSRTGNNEQFF	TGTGCCAGCAGTTACTCGAGGACAGGGAACAATGAGCAGTTCTTC
.	TRBV7-2	TRBJ2-5	.	CASSLLAGSQETQYF	TGTGCCAGCAGCTTATTGGCGGGGAGCCAAGAGACCCAGTACTTC
TRBD1	TRBV28	TRBJ2-7	.	CASSFKGANDEQYF	TGTGCCAGCAGTTTCAAGGGGGCGAACGACGAGCAGTACTTC
TRBD1	TRBV6-1	TRBJ2-7	.	CASSPRQGSFEQYF	TGTGCCAGCAGTCCCCGACAGGGATCGTTCGAGCAGTACTTC
.	TRBV4-1	TRBJ1-5	.	CASSQGWADNQPQHF	TGCGCCAGCAGCCAAGGATGGGCAGACAATCAGCCCCAGCATTTT
TRBD1	TRBV25-1	TRBJ1-1	few	CASRGQGGRTEAFF	TGTGCCAGCAGAGGACAGGGGGGTCGAACTGAAGCTTTCTTT
.	TRBV5-5	TRBJ1-4	.	CASSHNTGRTNEKLFF	TGTGCCAGCAGCCACAACACAGGGCGGACTAATGAAAAACTGTTTTTT
.	TRBV9	TRBJ1-1	.	CASSSVGTPGTEAFF	TGTGCCAGCAGCTCAGTAGGGACACCTGGAACTGAAGCTTTCTTT
.	TRBV10-2	TRBJ1-5	few	CASSEQGLGQPQHF	TGCGCCAGCAGTGAACAGGGATTGGGTCAGCCCCAGCATTTT
TRBD1	TRBV27	TRBJ1-3	few	CASRQGASGNTIYF	TGTGCCAGCAGGCAGGGGGCTTCAGGAAACACCATATATTTT
.	TRBV11-3	TRBJ1-1	.	CASSFGGLTEAFF	TGTGCCAGCAGCTTCGGCGGGCTCACTGAAGCTTTCTTT
.	TRBV5-1	TRBJ2-1	.	CASSLGGLYNEQFF	TGCGCCAGCAGCTTGGGTGGACTATACAATGAGCAGTTCTTC
TRBD2	TRBV6-6	TRBJ2-7	.	CASSPITGGIYEQYF	TGTGCCAGCAGCCCGATAACCGGGGGGATTTACGAGCAGTACTTC
TRBD2	TRBV7-9	TRBJ2-5	.	CASSGKRLAGGHETQYF	TGTGCCAGCAGCGGAAAACGACTAGCGGGGGGGCACGAGACCCAGTACTTC
.	TRBV15	TRBJ1-5	.	CATSRDSMGLNQPQHF	TGTGCCACCAGCAGAGACAGCATGGGCCTCAATCAGCCCCAGCATTTT
TRBD1	TRBV7-9	TRBJ1-2	few	CASSDTGTVYGYTF	TGTGCCAGCAGTGATACCGGGACAGTTTATGGCTACACCTTC
.	TRBV7-2	TRBJ2-5	.	CASSLVSVQETQYF	TGTGCCAGCAGCTTAGTGTCGGTACAAGAGACCCAGTACTTC
TRBD2	TRBV5-1	TRBJ2-4	few	CASSLAEAGGPGNIQYF	TGCGCCAGCAGCTTGGCAGAAGCGGGGGGGCCGGGAAACATTCAGTACTTC
.	TRBV10-2	TRBJ1-2	.	CASSPTGANGYTF	TGCGCCAGCAGCCCTACTGGTGCCAATGGCTACACCTTC
.	TRBV11-2	TRBJ1-6	few	CASSFAGTTSYNSPLHF	TGTGCCAGCAGCTTCGCCGGGACAACGTCCTATAATTCACCCCTCCACTTT
.	TRBV18	TRBJ1-1	.	CASSFYRDGSEAFF	TGTGCCAGCTCATTTTACAGGGACGGGTCTGAAGCTTTCTTT
.	TRBV11-2	TRBJ1-1	.	CASSQFAGGEAFF	TGTGCCAGCAGCCAATTTGCCGGAGGGGAAGCTTTCTTT
.	TRBV12-5	TRBJ1-1	few	CASGLDRPGNTEAFF	TGTGCTAGTGGTTTGGACAGGCCGGGGAACACTGAAGCTTTCTTT
.	TRBV7-8	TRBJ2-2	.	CASSPGGNTGELFF	TGTGCCAGCAGCCCCGGGGGGAACACCGGGGAGCTGTTTTTT
TRBD2	TRBV5-6	TRBJ2-5	.	CASSLLSSGLQETQYF	TGTGCCAGCAGCTTGTTATCTAGCGGACTCCAAGAGACCCAGTACTTC
.	TRBV7-3	TRBJ1-1	.	CASSLFGGDTEAFF	TGTGCCAGCAGCTTATTTGGGGGGGACACTGAAGCTTTCTTT
.	TRBV5-1	TRBJ2-1	once	CASSLFGQRDNEQFF	TGCGCCAGCAGCTTGTTCGGACAGAGGGACAATGAGCAGTTCTTC
TRBD1	TRBV27	TRBJ2-2	.	CASRKGTANTGELFF	TGTGCCAGCAGAAAAGGGACAGCTAACACCGGGGAGCTGTTTTTT
TRBD1	TRBV10-3	TRBJ2-7	.	CAISESTGAYEQYF	TGTGCCATCAGTGAGTCGACAGGGGCCTACGAGCAGTACTTC
.	TRBV6-1	TRBJ1-1	few	CASSELHQRRWNTEAFF	TGTGCCAGCAGTGAATTACACCAGCGTCGGTGGAACACTGAAGCTTTCTTT
.	TRBV7-9	TRBJ1-4	.	CASSHIKGDNEKLFF	TGTGCCAGCAGCCACATTAAGGGGGATAATGAAAAACTGTTTTTT
TRBD1	TRBV2	TRBJ1-5	.	CASSGGWTGNQPQHF	TGTGCCAGCAGCGGGGGGTGGACAGGGAATCAGCCCCAGCATTTT
TRBD2	TRBV9	TRBJ2-1	.	CASSVRSSSGGNEQFF	TGTGCCAGCAGCGTTAGGTCATCTAGCGGGGGGAATGAGCAGTTCTTC
.	TRBV5-1	TRBJ1-1	few	CASSLASGGPTEAFF	TGCGCCAGCAGCTTAGCGTCGGGAGGGCCCACTGAAGCTTTCTTT
.	TRBV6-1	TRBJ2-1	once	CALQGMNNEQFF	TGTGCGCTTCAGGGGATGAACAATGAGCAGTTCTTC
TRBD1	TRBV9	TRBJ2-7	.	CASAPGQNYEQYF	TGTGCCAGCGCCCCGGGACAGAACTACGAGCAGTACTTC
.	TRBV30	TRBJ1-3	once	CAWSFVRGDTIYF	TGTGCCTGGAGTTTTGTCAGGGGCGACACCATATATTTT
.	TRBV7-2	TRBJ2-1	few	CASSLVGRRFF	TGTGCCAGCAGCTTAGTGGGGCGTCGGTTCTTC
TRBD2	TRBV6-5	TRBJ2-1	.	CASSYRSGGLNNEQFF	TGTGCCAGCAGTTACCGTAGCGGGGGCCTCAACAATGAGCAGTTCTTC